The entry that follows covers one TCR beta chain sequence. Its antigen is not known. The data stem from a study of blood T cells in healthy people across ages. The CDR3 covers 14 residues. CDR1 is WSHSY and CDR2 is SAAADI in the germline V gene. Trimming stripped 3 bases from V and 3 bases from J, with 12 bases between. Study conclusions and caveats: Possibly confounding the expanded clonotype changes was the fact that donor CMV status was unknown.

With a J-beta primer mix and a sample-barcoded 5' primer, a second PCR ran roughly 7 to 11 cycles. Each CDR3 protein is one row after TCRdb ran MiXCR on the 5' RACE reads. In the table there are 1,500,000 or so distinct CDR3 sequences, 42% of which are singletons. This chain uses TRBV10-2 with TRBJ2-7; tentative D call: TRBD2 (5 bases). The clonotype was recovered from a woman younger than 35 in good health. Specimen: blood. Here the CDR3 reads CASSEPRAGYEQYF. CDR3 sequence (DNA): TGCGCCAGCAGTGAACCGAGGGCGGGCTACGAGCAGTACTTC.